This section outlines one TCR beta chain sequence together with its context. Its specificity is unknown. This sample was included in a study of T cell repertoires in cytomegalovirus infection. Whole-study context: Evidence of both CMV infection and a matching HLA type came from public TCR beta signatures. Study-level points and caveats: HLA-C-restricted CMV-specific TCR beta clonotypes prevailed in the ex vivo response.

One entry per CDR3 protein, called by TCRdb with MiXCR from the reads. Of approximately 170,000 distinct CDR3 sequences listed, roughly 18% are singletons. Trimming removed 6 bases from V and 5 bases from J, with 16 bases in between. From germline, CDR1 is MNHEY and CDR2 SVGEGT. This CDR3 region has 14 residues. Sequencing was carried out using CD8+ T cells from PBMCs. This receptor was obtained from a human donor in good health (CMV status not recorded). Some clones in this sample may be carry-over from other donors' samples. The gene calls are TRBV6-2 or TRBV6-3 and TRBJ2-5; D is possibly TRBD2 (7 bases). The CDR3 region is CASRMVRGGETQYF. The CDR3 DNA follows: TGTGCCAGCAGAATGGTCAGGGGAGGGGAGACCCAGTACTTC.